The 20 T cell receptor beta chains below come from one sample, sequenced in a study of OX40 agonist ivuxolimab in advanced cancers. Sequenced by immunoSEQ multiplex PCR; TCRdb stores in-frame clones only, minus some. Among roughly 68,000 clones listed, around 93% were seen once. The sequences come from CD4+ or CD8+ T cells sorted from blood, collected in a trial of the OX40 agonist ivuxolimab. The receptors were sampled from an adult with an advanced solid tumor such as melanoma, head and neck, liver or kidney cancer.

The table lists this clone with a count of one. V and J are TRBV5-1 and TRBJ2-2, with 11 bases identical to TRBD2. Per germline, CDR1 SGHRS and CDR2 YFSETQ. V lost 3 bases to trimming and J lost 4 bases; unmatched junction nucleotides: 5. The CDR3 totals 16 residues. Here the CDR3 DNA reads TGCGCCAGCAGCTCCCCCGGGACTAGCGGCACCGGGGAGCTGTTTTTT. It yields the protein CASSSPGTSGTGELFF.

The chain is built from TRBV29-1 and TRBJ1-1; 11 nucleotides align to TRBD1. V lost 7 bases to trimming and J lost 7 bases; unmatched junction nucleotides: 8. The CDR3 consists of 13 residues. In germline, CDR1 is SQVTM, CDR2 ANQGSEA. CDR3 sequence reads: CSATGTGGLEAFF. Written as DNA, the CDR3 is TGCAGCGCAACCGGGACAGGGGGTCTTGAAGCTTTCTTT.

The rearrangement joins TRBV18 to TRBJ1-5; TRBD1 matches 7 bases. There are 15 residues in the CDR3. Germline V gene lookup returns CDR1 KGHSH and CDR2 LQKENI. The V and J ends lost 3 bases and 5 bases, in that order; junction bases with no gene match: 7. CDR3: CASSPRGQEDQPQHF. CDR3 coding DNA: TGTGCCAGCTCACCTAGAGGACAGGAGGATCAGCCCCAGCATTTT.

This chain uses TRBV10-2 with TRBJ1-1; TRBD1 might be the D (6 bases). The ends were cut back, 0 bases at V and 4 bases at J, with 9 bases in the middle. CDR3 size: 14 residues. Per the germline V gene, CDR1 is WSHSY and CDR2 is SAAADI. The CDR3 sequence: CASSESRGFTEAFF. CDR3 in DNA: TGCGCCAGCAGTGAGTCCAGGGGCTTCACTGAAGCTTTCTTT.

The chain combines TRBV18 with TRBJ2-7; 9 bases agree with TRBD1. V shed 5 bases, J shed 5 bases, and the junction held 10 bases outside the gene matches. CDR3 length: 15 amino acids. Germline loops: CDR1 KGHSH, CDR2 LQKENI. As DNA, the CDR3 is TGTGCCAGCTCATTAGGGACAGGGAGCGTAGACGAGCAGTACTTC. Its protein is CASSLGTGSVDEQYF.

This chain links TRBV11-2 with TRBJ2-1; 14 nucleotides line up with TRBD2. Germline CDR1 SGHAT, CDR2 FQNNGV. CDR3 length equals 19 residues. The trim removed 0 bases at V and 7 bases at J, leaving 11 bases unmatched. In DNA, the CDR3 is TGTGCCAGCAGCTTAGACCCGACTAGCGGGAGGGCCGATTGGAATGAGCAGTTCTTC. It translates to CASSLDPTSGRADWNEQFF.

The chain couples TRBV7-8 to TRBJ2-7; 7 bases map to TRBD2. Germline V gene sequence: CDR1 SGHVS, CDR2 FQNEAQ. CDR3 length: 15 residues. The V segment lost 1 base and the J segment 1 base; nucleotides outside the gene matches: 4. The CDR3 protein is CASSLVRGTSYEQYF. CDR3 sequence (DNA): TGTGCCAGCAGCTTAGTGCGGGGGACGTCCTACGAGCAGTACTTC.

The chain employs TRBV5-4 and TRBJ2-4, with D uncertain. Germline V lookup: CDR1 SGHNT, CDR2 YYREEE (reference sequence). Trimming removed 3 bases at V and 2 bases at J, with 12 bases between. The CDR3 consists of 15 residues. Here the CDR3 DNA reads TGTGCCAGCAGCTCGCTAGAAGGGACCAAAAACATTCAGTACTTC. This translates into CASSSLEGTKNIQYF.

The V gene is TRBV6-1, the J gene TRBJ2-5; the D gene is possibly TRBD2 (5 bases). CDR1 MNHNS and CDR2 SASEGT come from the germline V gene. This CDR3 contains 13 residues. Between the trimmed V and J ends, which lost 6 bases and 5 bases, there was a span of 13 bases. CDR3 loop: CASRRWGEETQYF. As DNA, the CDR3 is TGTGCCAGCAGAAGGTGGGGAGAGGAGACCCAGTACTTC.

The V gene is TRBV5-1, the J gene TRBJ2-7; D perhaps matches TRBD1 (5 bases). Trimming stripped 3 bases from V and 0 bases from J, with 13 bases between. This CDR3 has 15 amino acids. Germline V gene lookup returns CDR1 SGHRS and CDR2 YFSETQ. CDR3 in DNA: TGCGCCAGCAGCTCGGGCGGTCAGGGCTCCTACGAGCAGTACTTC. It yields the protein CASSSGGQGSYEQYF.

The J gene is TRBJ1-5, the V gene TRBV6-1; D remains ambiguous. V lost 4 bases and J 3 bases, leaving 10 bases between the germline ends. The CDR3 is 14 residues long. Germline values: CDR1 MNHNS, CDR2 SASEGT. CDR3 residues: CASSAAGTNQPQHF. The CDR3 bases are TGTGCCAGCAGTGCGGCAGGAACCAATCAGCCCCAGCATTTT.

CDR3 in DNA: TGCGCCAGCAGCTTGGCCGAGAAATCAGAGACCCAGTACTTC. Its translation: CASSLAEKSETQYF. The chain carries TRBV5-1 and TRBJ2-5; D is uncertain. V shed 0 bases and J shed 4 bases, with 10 bases lying between them. The CDR3 has 14 amino acids. CDR1 and CDR2 from the germline V gene are SGHRS and YFSETQ.

This rearrangement joins TRBV6-5 to TRBJ1-2, with D possibly being TRBD1 (6 bases). Trimming shortened V by 6 bases and J by 2 bases, and 10 bases separated the two germline ends. Germline assignment: CDR1 MNHEY and CDR2 SVGAGI. The CDR3 has 13 amino acids. The CDR3 here is CASSRGQNYGYTF. In DNA, the CDR3 is TGTGCCAGCAGCCGAGGACAGAACTATGGCTACACCTTC.

The rearrangement uses TRBV30 and TRBJ2-7; 7 bases are shared with TRBD1. The CDR3 has 13 residues. Trimming at V came to 1 base and at J to 7 bases, leaving 7 bases not matched to a gene. CDR1 is GTSNPN and CDR2 is SVGIG in the germline V gene (reference sequence). The CDR3 DNA sequence: TGTGCCTGGAGTGGGCAGGGGGTCGGGGAGCAGTACTTC. Amino acid sequence: CAWSGQGVGEQYF.

This sequence joins TRBV27 and TRBJ1-2; D unclear. The CDR3 covers 10 residues. Germline lookup yields CDR1 MNHEY and CDR2 SMNVEV (reference sequence). Trimming shortened V by 8 bases and J by 8 bases, and 9 bases separated the two germline ends. CDR3 loop: CASAGRGYTF. The CDR3 DNA sequence: TGTGCCAGCGCAGGACGGGGCTACACCTTC.

The rearrangement uses TRBV9 and TRBJ2-7, with 12 positions matching TRBD1. Unmatched junction bases numbered 1, after V lost 0 bases and J lost 0 bases. The CDR3 spans 16 residues. CDR1 is SGDLS and CDR2 is YYNGEE in the germline V gene. CDR3 nucleotide sequence: TGTGCCAGCAGCGTAGAGGGACAGGGGGCCTCCTACGAGCAGTACTTC. Protein product: CASSVEGQGASYEQYF. Looking up the rest from reference TRBV9 and TRBJ2-7 gives the full variable domain: DSGVTQTPKHLITATGQRVTLRCSPRSGDLSVYWYQQSLDQGLQFLIQYYNGEERAKGNILERFSAQQFPDLHSELNLSSLELGDSALYFCASSVEGQGASYEQYFGPGTRLTVT.

The chain joins TRBV5-1 to TRBJ1-1, with unresolved D. Looked up from germline, CDR1 is SGHRS and CDR2 is YFSETQ. V gave up 4 bases and J gave up 3 bases, with 16 bases separating them. The CDR3 loop spans 15 amino acids. CDR3 protein: CASSTGTRIDTEAFF. The CDR3 DNA sequence: TGCGCCAGCAGCACCGGAACAAGGATAGACACTGAAGCTTTCTTT.

The chain joins TRBV15 to TRBJ2-1, with 8 bases lining up with TRBD2. Germline lookup yields CDR1 LNHNV and CDR2 YYDKDF (reference sequence). Trimming took 0 bases from V and 7 from J; bases not matched to a gene: 8. CDR3 length: 16 amino acids. The CDR3 coding sequence is TGTGCCACCAGCAGAGATTCCAGCGGGAGCCGTAATGAGCAGTTCTTC. Protein sequence: CATSRDSSGSRNEQFF. The full variable domain, with the rest looked up from reference TRBV15 and TRBJ2-1, is DAMVIQNPRYQVTQFGKPVTLSCSQTLNHNVMYWYQQKSSQAPKLLFHYYDKDFNNEADTPDNFQSRRPNTSFCFLDIRSPGLGDTAMYLCATSRDSSGSRNEQFFGPGTRLTVL.

The chain is built from TRBV4-2 and TRBJ2-4; 12 bases agree with TRBD2. Losses at the gene ends were 1 base for V and 15 bases for J; bases not matched to a gene: 19. This CDR3 comprises 18 residues. Germline V gene lookup returns CDR1 LGHNA and CDR2 YNFKEQ. The CDR3 DNA reads as TGTGCCAGCAGCCAAGTCGCTCCGGGACTAGCGGGCGGGAGTGGGTTGTACTTC. As protein: CASSQVAPGLAGGSGLYF.

The J gene is TRBJ2-1, the V gene TRBV9, with a possible D match to TRBD1 (6 bases). The V gene lost 5 bases and the J gene lost 0 bases, with 27 bases spanning the gap. This CDR3 has 20 amino acids. Germline V gene lookup returns CDR1 SGDLS and CDR2 YYNGEE. The CDR3 region has the DNA TGTGCCAGCAGTACATTCGACCCCGGGACACGGCTCCGCTCCTACAATGAGCAGTTCTTC. This sequence encodes CASSTFDPGTRLRSYNEQFF.